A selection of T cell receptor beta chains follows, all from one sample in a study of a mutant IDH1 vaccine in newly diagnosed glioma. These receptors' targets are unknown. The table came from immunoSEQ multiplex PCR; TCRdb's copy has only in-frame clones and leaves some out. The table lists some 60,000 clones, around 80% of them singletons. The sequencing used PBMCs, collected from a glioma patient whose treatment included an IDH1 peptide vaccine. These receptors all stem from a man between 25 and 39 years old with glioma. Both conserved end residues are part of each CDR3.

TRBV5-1	CASSTSGTTEETQYF
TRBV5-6	CASSPEGLAGGPGEQYF
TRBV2	CASNDREGEKLFF
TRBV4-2	CASSQAGTYQETQYF
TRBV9	CASSLTGTNEKLFF
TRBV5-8	CASSPGQGASTGELFF
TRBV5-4	CASSFEPHQPQHF
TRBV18	CASSGGQDSGANVLTF
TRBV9	CASSVQGIGSPLHF
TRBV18	CASSTLAGDHTSSYEQYF
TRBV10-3	CAISESTPRGSYEQYF
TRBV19	CASSNTMNTEAFF
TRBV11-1	CASSLKTAGELFF
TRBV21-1	CASSKTFGRGAGSEKLFF
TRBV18	CASSPLITGELFF
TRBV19	CASTPRDSIIYGYTF
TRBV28	CASSPPGTLRETQYF
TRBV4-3	CASSQSVGEPSGYTF
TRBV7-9	CASSPGGDEQYF
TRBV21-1	CASPARSTDTQYF
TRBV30	CAWQGRGRGPYEQYF
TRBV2	CASRTPPGNTIYF
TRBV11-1	CASSLNRGRDTGELFF
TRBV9	CASSVDGRLHDEQFF
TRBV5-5	CASSEAGGSYNEQFF